These 2 T cell receptor beta chains originate from one sample sequenced in a study of blood T cell repertoires in COVID-19. The repertoire was sequenced with immunoSEQ multiplex PCR; TCRdb's copy has only in-frame clones and lacks some. The sample lists some 530,000 clones, around 85% occurring once. Sequencing was carried out using peripheral blood. The receptors derive from a human donor in a cohort sampled during active COVID-19.

This chain uses TRBV14 with TRBJ1-2, with D possibly being TRBD1 (6 bases). The CDR3 spans 15 residues. The V gene lost 2 bases and the J gene lost 6 bases, with 16 bases spanning the gap. Germline assignment: CDR1 SGHDN and CDR2 FVKESK. CDR3 protein: CASSQWQGSSNGYTF. The CDR3 region has the DNA TGTGCCAGCAGCCAATGGCAGGGGTCTTCTAATGGCTACACCTTC.

The chain carries TRBV4-2 and TRBJ2-3; the D gene is possibly TRBD2 (6 bases). Germline V CDR1 and CDR2: LGHNA, YNFKEQ. V was shortened by 2 bases and J by 2 bases, with 14 bases between the two germline ends. The CDR3 length is 16 residues. In DNA, the CDR3 is TGTGCCAGCAGCCAAAGCCTAGCGACGAACACAGATACGCAGTATTTT. The encoded protein is CASSQSLATNTDTQYF.